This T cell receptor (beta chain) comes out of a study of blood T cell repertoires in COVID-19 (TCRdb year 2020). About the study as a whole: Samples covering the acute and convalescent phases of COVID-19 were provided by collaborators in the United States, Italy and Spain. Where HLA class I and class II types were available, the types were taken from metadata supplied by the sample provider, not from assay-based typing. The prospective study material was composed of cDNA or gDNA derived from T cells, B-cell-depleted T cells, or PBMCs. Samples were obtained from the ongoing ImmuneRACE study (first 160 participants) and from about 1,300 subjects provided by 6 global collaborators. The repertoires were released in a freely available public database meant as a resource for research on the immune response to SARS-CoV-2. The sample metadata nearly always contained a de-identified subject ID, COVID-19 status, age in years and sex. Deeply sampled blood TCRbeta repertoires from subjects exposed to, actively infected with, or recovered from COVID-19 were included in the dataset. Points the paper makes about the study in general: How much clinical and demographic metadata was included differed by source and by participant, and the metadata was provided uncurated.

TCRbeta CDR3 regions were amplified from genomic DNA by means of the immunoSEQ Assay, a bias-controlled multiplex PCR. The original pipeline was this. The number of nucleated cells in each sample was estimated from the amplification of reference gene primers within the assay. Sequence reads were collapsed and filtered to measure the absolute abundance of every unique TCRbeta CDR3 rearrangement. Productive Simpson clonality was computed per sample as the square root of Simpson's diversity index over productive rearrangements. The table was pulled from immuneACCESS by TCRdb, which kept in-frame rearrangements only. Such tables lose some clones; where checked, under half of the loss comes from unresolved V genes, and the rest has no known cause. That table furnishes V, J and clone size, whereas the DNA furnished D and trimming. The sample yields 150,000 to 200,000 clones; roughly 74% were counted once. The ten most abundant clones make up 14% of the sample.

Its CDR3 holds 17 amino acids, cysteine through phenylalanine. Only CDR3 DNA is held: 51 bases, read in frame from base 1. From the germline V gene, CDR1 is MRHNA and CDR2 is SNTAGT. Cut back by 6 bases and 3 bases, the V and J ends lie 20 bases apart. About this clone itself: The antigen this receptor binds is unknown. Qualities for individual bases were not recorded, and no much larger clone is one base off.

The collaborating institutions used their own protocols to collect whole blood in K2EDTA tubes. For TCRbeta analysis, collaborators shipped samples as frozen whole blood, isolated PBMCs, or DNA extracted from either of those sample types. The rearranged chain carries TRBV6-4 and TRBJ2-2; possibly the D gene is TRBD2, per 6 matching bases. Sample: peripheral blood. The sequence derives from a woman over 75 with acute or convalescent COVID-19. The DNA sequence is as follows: TGTGCCAGCAGGTTGTTGCCCATGCGGGATGACACCGGGGAGCTGTTTTTT. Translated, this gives CASRLLPMRDDTGELFF.